The 4 T cell receptor beta chains presented below share a single source sample, sequenced in a study of radiation and T cells in renal cell carcinoma. Using immunoSEQ multiplex PCR, the repertoire was profiled, and TCRdb retains in-frame clones only, with some absent. The sample yields 75,000 to 90,000 clones, about nine tenths seen once. The time point: blood 4 weeks post-SBRT, at nephrectomy. Treatment denoted: 15 Gy SBRT to primary tumor, nephrectomy 4 weeks later. The input for sequencing was blood, taken from a patient whose treatment included radiotherapy and nephrectomy. These receptor sequences come from a woman in her 70s with renal cell carcinoma.

J is TRBJ1-6 and V is TRBV5-1; 8 bases are shared with TRBD1. After removal of 4 bases from V and 0 bases from J, the junction contained 6 bases not matched to a gene. The CDR3 extends over 17 amino acids. Germline CDR1 reads SGHRS; CDR2 reads YFSETQ. The CDR3 spells CASSRDRPSSYNSPLHF. The CDR3, as DNA: TGCGCCAGCAGCCGGGACAGGCCCAGCTCCTATAATTCACCCCTCCACTTT.

The chain couples TRBV11-3 to TRBJ2-6, with 7 bases identical to TRBD2. Germline CDR1 SGHNT, CDR2 YENEEA. There are 16 residues in the CDR3. Germline trimming cut 7 bases from V and 0 bases from J; bases unmatched to any gene: 6. The CDR3 coding sequence is TGTGCCAGCACTCCCGGGGGGATCTCTGGGGCCAACGTCCTGACTTTC. Its protein product is CASTPGGISGANVLTF.

The V gene is TRBV11-1, the J gene TRBJ1-2, with TRBD1 identical over 7 bases. The germline gives CDR1 SGHAT, CDR2 FQDESV (reference sequence). Trimming cost V 5 bases and J 4 bases; bases outside gene matches: 4. The CDR3 has 13 amino acids. CDR3 in amino acids: CASSPAGGYGYTF. In DNA, the CDR3 is TGTGCCAGCAGCCCAGCAGGGGGCTATGGCTACACCTTC.

This sequence joins TRBV5-6 and TRBJ2-3; the D is unclear. The CDR3 spans 15 residues. Per germline, CDR1 SGHDT and CDR2 YYEEEE. V dropped 0 bases and J dropped 6 bases, with 14 bases sitting between them. The CDR3 protein is CASSLGRRATDTQYF. In nucleotides, the CDR3 is TGTGCCAGCAGCTTGGGCCGTCGGGCAACGGATACGCAGTATTTT.